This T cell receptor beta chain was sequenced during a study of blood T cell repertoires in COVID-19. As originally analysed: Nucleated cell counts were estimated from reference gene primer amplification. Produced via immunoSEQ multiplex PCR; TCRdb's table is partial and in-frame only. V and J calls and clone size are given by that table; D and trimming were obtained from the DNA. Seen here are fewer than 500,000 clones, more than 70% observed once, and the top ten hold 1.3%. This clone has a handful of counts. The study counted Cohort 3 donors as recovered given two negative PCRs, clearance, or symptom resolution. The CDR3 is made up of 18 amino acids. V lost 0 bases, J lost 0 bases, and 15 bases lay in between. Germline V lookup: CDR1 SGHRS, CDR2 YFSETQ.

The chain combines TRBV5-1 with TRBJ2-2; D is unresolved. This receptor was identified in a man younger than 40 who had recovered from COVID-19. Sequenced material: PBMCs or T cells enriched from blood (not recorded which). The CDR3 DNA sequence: TGCGCCAGCAGCTTGGCGATCGCGGCTGCGACGAACACCGGGGAGCTGTTTTTT. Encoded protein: CASSLAIAAATNTGELFF.